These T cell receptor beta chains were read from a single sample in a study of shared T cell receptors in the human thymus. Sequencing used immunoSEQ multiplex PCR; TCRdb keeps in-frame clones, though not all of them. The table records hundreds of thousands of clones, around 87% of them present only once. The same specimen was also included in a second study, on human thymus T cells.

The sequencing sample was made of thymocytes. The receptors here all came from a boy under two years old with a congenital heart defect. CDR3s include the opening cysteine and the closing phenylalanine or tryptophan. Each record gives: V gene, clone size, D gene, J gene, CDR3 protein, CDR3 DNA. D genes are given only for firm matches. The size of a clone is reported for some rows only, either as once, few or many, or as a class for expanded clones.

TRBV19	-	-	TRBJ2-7	CASSPSGAGLTYEQYF	TGTGCCAGTAGTCCCTCGGGAGCAGGGTTGACCTACGAGCAGTACTTC
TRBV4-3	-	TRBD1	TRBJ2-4	CASSQVPKQDRALAKNIQYF	TGCGCCAGCAGCCAAGTTCCGAAACAAGACAGGGCTCTAGCCAAAAACATTCAGTACTTC
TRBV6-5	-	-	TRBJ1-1	CASSPNNRDTEAFF	TGTGCCAGCAGCCCTAATAACAGAGACACTGAAGCTTTCTTT
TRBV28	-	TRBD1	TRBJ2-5	CASSFPGQLETQYF	TGTGCCAGCAGTTTCCCGGGACAGTTGGAGACCCAGTACTTC
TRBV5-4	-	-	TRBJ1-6	CASSLEYGAPLHF	TGTGCCAGCAGCTTGGAATACGGGGCACCCCTCCACTTT
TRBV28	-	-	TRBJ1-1	CASRSPGGLNTEAFF	TGTGCCAGCAGGTCTCCTGGGGGGTTGAACACTGAAGCTTTCTTT
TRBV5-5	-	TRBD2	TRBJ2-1	CASTPSGGGPVNEQFF	TGTGCCAGCACCCCCTCCGGGGGGGGCCCCGTCAATGAGCAGTTCTTC
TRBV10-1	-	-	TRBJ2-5	CASSESSIQETQYF	TGCGCCAGCAGTGAGAGCTCGATCCAAGAGACCCAGTACTTC
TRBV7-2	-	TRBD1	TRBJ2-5	CASSSDREIRETQYF	TGTGCCAGCAGCTCGGACAGGGAGATTAGGGAGACCCAGTACTTC
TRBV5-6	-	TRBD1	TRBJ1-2	CASSWGGQEVGYGYTF	TGTGCCAGCAGCTGGGGGGGACAGGAAGTCGGGTATGGCTACACCTTC
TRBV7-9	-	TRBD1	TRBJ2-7	CASSASLRDRGWSEQYF	TGTGCCAGCAGCGCGAGTCTCAGGGACAGGGGGTGGAGCGAGCAGTACTTC
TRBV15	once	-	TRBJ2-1	CATSRRRTYNEQFF	TGTGCCACCAGCAGAAGGAGGACCTACAATGAGCAGTTCTTC
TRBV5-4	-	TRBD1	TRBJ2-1	CASSSGGNEQFF	TGTGCCAGCAGCTCAGGGGGCAATGAGCAGTTCTTC
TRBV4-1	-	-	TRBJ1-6	CASSQSKGDSPLHF	TGCGCCAGCAGCCAATCTAAGGGGGATTCACCCCTCCACTTT